This T cell receptor beta chain was sequenced for a study of T cell clonotyping in hematopoietic cell transplantation. V lost 7 bases, J lost 0 bases, and 6 bases stayed unmatched. CDR1 and CDR2 (germline): SQVTM, ANQGSEA. This CDR3 comprises 14 residues. Blood collection times were about day -28 and days 30, 100, 180 posttransplant. Data came from immunoSEQ multiplex PCR; TCRdb stores just in-frame clones and leaves some out. The table records roughly 7,000 clones, roughly 90% of them present only once. General study results and limits: CD4 and CD8 repertoire contributions could not be separated without sorting. Few recipient clonotypes overlapped donors; over 95% were de novo at given depth.

This clone came up a few times. What it binds is not known. This sample comprised PBMCs, obtained 30 days after allogeneic stem cell transplant. The rearrangement uses TRBV29-1 and TRBJ2-1; 7 bases line up with TRBD2. The sequence derives from a female patient aged 45-65 years who had an allogeneic stem cell transplant from an unrelated donor, so the T cells may come from the graft donor. Some clones in this sample may be carry-over from other donors' samples. As DNA, the CDR3 is TGCAGCGATCGCGGGGAGGGCTCCTACAATGAGCAGTTCTTC. This gives the protein CSDRGEGSYNEQFF.